This T cell receptor (beta chain) was profiled in a study of blood T cell repertoires in COVID-19. The method was immunoSEQ multiplex PCR; TCRdb's version includes in-frame clones alone and lacks a portion of them. The sample shows under 350,000 clones, about nine tenths of them seen only once. Cohort allocation depended upon clinical history that participants reported. Germline trimming cut 5 bases from V and 6 bases from J; bases unmatched to any gene: 8. Germline-derived CDR1 and CDR2 are LNHDA and SQIVND (reference sequence). There are 14 residues in the CDR3. This TCR came from a man in his sixties who had recovered from COVID-19. The chain joins TRBV19 to TRBJ2-7; 9 nucleotides match TRBD1. The material sequenced was PBMCs or T cells enriched from blood (not recorded which). The CDR3 DNA sequence: TGTGCCAGTAGTGTCCCCGGGACAGGGACCGAGCAGTACTTC. It yields the protein CASSVPGTGTEQYF.